Detailed here is one TCR beta chain. Its antigen remains unknown. This CDR3 region has 14 residues. CDR1 and CDR2 (germline): SGHRS, YFSETQ. V was pared by 0 bases and J by 9 bases, with 3 bases of the junction left unmatched. Preparing the TCRbeta library involved the use of unique molecular identifiers. Each CDR3 protein is one row after TCRdb ran MiXCR on the PCR reads. This sample has hundreds of thousands of distinct CDR3 sequences, with around 12% found just once. The data stem from a study of T-cell reconstitution after alpha-beta-depleted transplantation in children. Overall study findings and caveats: Newly produced T cells mostly provided counts and TCRbeta diversity after one year, as hyperexpanded clones declined. Where some patients showed high TCRbeta diversity at day 60, it came from recipient T cells and thymic progenitors that had survived. It was reported that alpha-beta T cells came from several hundred expanded graft clones (about two months after transplant).

The clonotype was recovered from a girl aged 2-15 years with congenital amegakaryocytic thrombocytopenia, due to receive a stem cell transplant. This chain joins TRBV5-1 and TRBJ2-4; 10 nucleotides match TRBD2. The sequences come from PBMCs, collected before TCRalphabeta/CD19-depleted stem cell transplant. The CDR3 DNA is TGCGCCAGCAGCTTGGAGGGACTAGCGACCATTCAGTACTTC. Protein sequence: CASSLEGLATIQYF.